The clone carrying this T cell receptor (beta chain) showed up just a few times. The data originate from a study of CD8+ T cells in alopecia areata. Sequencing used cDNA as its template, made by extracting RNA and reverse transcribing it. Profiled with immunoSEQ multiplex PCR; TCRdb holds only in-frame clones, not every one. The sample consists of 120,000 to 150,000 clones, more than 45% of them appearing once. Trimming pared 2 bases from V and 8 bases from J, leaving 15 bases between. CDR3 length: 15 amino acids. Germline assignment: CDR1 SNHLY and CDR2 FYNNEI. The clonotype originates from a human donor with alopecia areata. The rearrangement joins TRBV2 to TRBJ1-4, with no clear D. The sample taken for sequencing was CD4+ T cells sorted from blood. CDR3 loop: CASSETGSFGEKLFF. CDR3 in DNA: TGTGCCAGCAGTGAAACGGGCAGTTTTGGCGAAAAACTGTTTTTT.